What follows are 32 T cell receptor beta chains derived from one specimen sequenced in a study of identical twins. Each CDR3 protein is one row after TCRdb ran MiXCR on the 5' RACE reads. The table records hundreds of thousands of distinct CDR3 sequences, around 6% of them present only once. The sequenced sample consisted of naive T cells sorted from blood. The receptor set was obtained from a young man in good health.

The table lists this clonotype with many counts. The gene calls are TRBV9 and TRBJ1-1; D is unclear. Germline CDR1 is SGDLS and CDR2 is YYNGEE. The length of the CDR3 is 14 residues. With 3 bases removed from V and 1 base from J, the gap between germline ends came to 10 bases. CDR3: CASSGESWNTEAFF. Here the CDR3 DNA reads TGTGCCAGCAGCGGGGAGAGTTGGAACACTGAAGCTTTCTTT. The full variable domain, completed using reference TRBV9 and TRBJ1-1, is DSGVTQTPKHLITATGQRVTLRCSPRSGDLSVYWYQQSLDQGLQFLIQYYNGEERAKGNILERFSAQQFPDLHSELNLSSLELGDSALYFCASSGESWNTEAFFGQGTRLTVV.

This clonotype was recorded many times. The rearrangement joins TRBV5-5 to TRBJ1-1; D call uncertain. The ends were cut back, 4 bases at V and 4 bases at J, with 11 bases in the middle. The CDR3 spans 13 residues. The germline gives CDR1 SGHKS, CDR2 YYEKEE (reference sequence). CDR3 in DNA: TGTGCCAGCAGCCGAGGGTCGAGCACTGAAGCTTTCTTT. Residues: CASSRGSSTEAFF.

This clonotype was counted a few times. This chain joins TRBV12-3 or TRBV12-4 and TRBJ2-3; possibly TRBD2 for D (6 bases). The CDR3 loop spans 16 amino acids. The V and J ends lost 6 bases and 0 bases respectively, with 16 bases between them. The CDR3 protein is CASSRQGLTSTDTQYF. The CDR3 bases are TGTGCCAGCAGCCGCCAGGGACTGACTAGCACAGATACGCAGTATTTT.

This clonotype was observed many times. The genes are TRBV20-1 and TRBJ2-7; TRBD2 matches at 8 bases. Germline CDR1 DFQATT, CDR2 SNEGSKA (reference sequence). J was trimmed by 2 bases and V by 6 bases; bases with no gene match: 9. The CDR3 runs to 14 residues. The CDR3 DNA follows: TGCAGTGCCGAAGTACCAGCGGGAGCCTACGAGCAGTACTTC. Translating it yields CSAEVPAGAYEQYF.

This clonotype showed up many times. J is TRBJ1-2 and V is TRBV5-1; the D is unclear. V dropped 4 bases and J dropped 2 bases, with 9 bases sitting between them. This CDR3 region has 13 residues. In germline, CDR1 is SGHRS, CDR2 YFSETQ. In DNA, the CDR3 is TGCGCCAGCAGCAGTTCCCAGAACTATGGCTACACCTTC. Translated, it gives CASSSSQNYGYTF. Looking up the rest from reference TRBV5-1 and TRBJ1-2 gives the full variable domain: KAGVTQTPRYLIKTRGQQVTLSCSPISGHRSVSWYQQTPGQGLQFLFEYFSETQRNKGNFPGRFSGRQFSNSRSEMNVSTLELGDSALYLCASSSSQNYGYTFGSGTRLTVV.

Written as DNA, the CDR3 is TGCGCCAGCAGGGATAGGGCTGGAGATACGCAGTATTTT. Translating it yields CASRDRAGDTQYF. V usage is TRBV5-1 and J usage is TRBJ2-3; D is unclear. V was clipped by 5 bases and J by 5 bases, with 12 bases between them. The CDR3 length is 13 residues. Per the germline V gene, CDR1 is SGHRS and CDR2 is YFSETQ.

J is TRBJ2-3 and V is TRBV5-1; D is unresolved. V lost 0 bases and J lost 1, with 12 bases in between. Germline V gene sequence: CDR1 SGHRS, CDR2 YFSETQ. The CDR3 spans 16 residues. The DNA for the CDR3 is TGCGCCAGCAGCTTGGCCGCGATAATGGGCACAGATACGCAGTATTTT. Its protein product is CASSLAAIMGTDTQYF.

This clonotype came up many times. This chain links TRBV4-3 with TRBJ2-2; the D is unclear. The germline V gene has CDR1 LGHNA and CDR2 YSLEER. The germline V and J ends were trimmed by 0 bases and 4 bases, with 15 bases remaining between them. This CDR3 is built from 17 residues. As DNA, the CDR3 is TGCGCCAGCAGCCAAGAGAGCCGGGCCCCTGTCACCGGGGAGCTGTTTTTT. Its translation is CASSQESRAPVTGELFF.

This clonotype was counted at least ten times. The chain joins TRBV20-1 to TRBJ2-1; TRBD2 aligns across 11 bases. This CDR3 contains 19 residues. Germline-derived CDR1 and CDR2 are DFQATT and SNEGSKA (reference sequence). Unmatched junction bases numbered 16, after V lost 2 bases and J lost 4 bases. The CDR3 region has the DNA TGCAGTGCTAGATCCGACACCGGGACTAGCGGAGAGAAATACAATGAGCAGTTCTTC. It is translated as CSARSDTGTSGEKYNEQFF.

The genes are TRBV7-2 and TRBJ2-5; D not resolved. This CDR3 has 15 amino acids. Per germline, CDR1 SGHTA and CDR2 FQGNSA. V was shortened by 3 bases and J by 5 bases, with 16 bases between the two germline ends. The CDR3 DNA reads TGTGCCAGCAGCTTCATCGCCGGGTCCCAGGAGACCCAGTACTTC. Its protein product is CASSFIAGSQETQYF.

This clonotype was seen only a few times. The J gene is TRBJ2-1, the V gene TRBV6-5, with TRBD2 matching over 13 bases. Germline assignment: CDR1 MNHEY and CDR2 SVGAGI. The CDR3 runs 19 residues. With V trimmed by 3 bases and J by 5 bases, 13 bases remained unmatched. CDR3: CASSYVGTSGRDTDNEQFF. DNA of the CDR3: TGTGCCAGCAGTTATGTCGGTACTAGCGGGAGGGATACGGACAATGAGCAGTTCTTC.

The gene calls are TRBV4-1 and TRBJ2-3; 7 bases match TRBD2. The V gene end was trimmed by 0 bases and the J gene end by 5 bases; junction bases not matched to a gene: 8. The CDR3 has 16 amino acids. Looked up from germline, CDR1 is MGHRA and CDR2 is YSYEKL. CDR3 in DNA: TGCGCCAGCAGCCAAGATGGGGGACTAAGGAGAGATACGCAGTATTTT. Protein: CASSQDGGLRRDTQYF.

This clonotype came up many times. This rearrangement joins TRBV4-2 to TRBJ2-7; maybe TRBD1 (5 bases). Trimming took 3 bases from V and 4 from J, leaving 13 bases between them. The germline V gene has CDR1 LGHNA and CDR2 YNFKEQ. The CDR3 runs 14 residues. Written as DNA, the CDR3 is TGTGCCAGCAGCCATGGGCAGGGAAGGTACGAGCAGTACTTC. The encoded protein is CASSHGQGRYEQYF.

This clonotype has a count of ten or more. The DNA for the CDR3 is TGTGCCAGCAGCCGAGATAGCGGGAGTGGTGCTGAGCAGTTCTTC. It is translated as CASSRDSGSGAEQFF. The chain couples TRBV6-4 to TRBJ2-1; 9 bases are a match to TRBD2. V shed 6 bases and J 9 bases; nucleotides not matched to a gene: 12. CDR3 length: 15 residues. CDR1 is MRHNA, CDR2 SNTAGT, per germline.

This clonotype was counted only a few times. V and J are TRBV5-1 and TRBJ1-1; perhaps TRBD1 as D (6 bases). V was pared by 0 bases and J by 5 bases, with 11 bases between. Germline V gene lookup returns CDR1 SGHRS and CDR2 YFSETQ. The CDR3 extends over 14 amino acids. CDR3 sequence: CASSLAGGHTEAFF. As DNA, the CDR3 is TGCGCCAGCAGCTTGGCCGGGGGGCATACTGAAGCTTTCTTT.

In its sample, this clonotype was seen a few times. This chain uses TRBV5-1 with TRBJ2-1; possibly TRBD1 for D (6 bases). Germline V gene data show CDR1 as SGHRS and CDR2 as YFSETQ. The CDR3 extends over 16 amino acids. V was clipped by 4 bases and J by 11 bases, with 25 bases between them. The CDR3 region has the DNA TGCGCCAGCAGCCCTGGTCCGGGGAGTGGGGGCAGGAAGCAGTTCTTC. This gives the protein CASSPGPGSGGRKQFF.

Points on this clonotype: This sequence may be a read error, since a much larger clone differs from it by one base. The V and J genes are TRBV6-2 or TRBV6-3 and TRBJ1-1; possibly TRBD1 for D (5 bases). The germline gives CDR1 MNHEY, CDR2 SVGEGT. The CDR3 is 15 residues long. The chain's CDR3 is CSSRPAGRGNTEAFF. The CDR3 nucleotides read TGTTCCAGCAGGCCCGCGGGACGCGGGAACACTGAAGCTTTCTTT.

The sample holds many counts of this clonotype. The chain links TRBV12-3 or TRBV12-4 to TRBJ2-1, with D hard to call. V lost 3 bases, J lost 9 bases, and 12 bases lay in between. The length of the CDR3 is 13 residues. The CDR3 loop reads CASSLKNPGEQFF. Written as DNA, the CDR3 is TGTGCCAGCAGTTTGAAAAATCCGGGTGAGCAGTTCTTC.

This clonotype occurred a few times. A much larger clonotype is one base distant, so this may be a read error. The chain combines TRBV6-1 with TRBJ2-7, with D possibly TRBD1 on 6 matching bases. Trimming pared 4 bases from V and 3 bases from J, leaving 10 bases between. CDR1 and CDR2 from the germline V gene are MNHNS and SASEGT. The CDR3 runs to 13 residues. This CDR3 reads CASSAGQIYEQYF. The CDR3 nucleotides read TGTGCCAGCAGTGCCGGACAGATCTACGAGCAGTACTTC.

In this sample, this clonotype turned up many times. The V call is TRBV24-1, the J call TRBJ2-1; tentative D call: TRBD1 (6 bases). The CDR3 is 13 amino acids. Germline V gene data show CDR1 as KGHDR and CDR2 as SFDVKD. V shed 8 bases and J shed 6 bases, with 13 bases lying between them. The CDR3 loop reads CATKGDYSNEQFF. CDR3 nucleotide sequence: TGTGCCACCAAGGGGGATTACTCCAATGAGCAGTTCTTC.

This clonotype showed up many times. The J gene is TRBJ2-7, the V gene TRBV12-3 or TRBV12-4; D not certain. The CDR3 runs 11 residues. Deletions cut 2 bases from V and 6 bases from J, with 5 bases between. The CDR3 sequence is CASSLSAEQYF. The CDR3 DNA follows: TGTGCCAGCAGTTTATCGGCCGAGCAGTACTTC.

There are a few counts of this clonotype. The chain carries TRBV18 and TRBJ1-1; a possible D gene is TRBD1 (5 bases). Germline V gene sequence: CDR1 KGHSH, CDR2 LQKENI. V lost 2 bases to trimming and J lost 8 bases, with 9 bases between them. The length of the CDR3 is 12 residues. The CDR3 DNA sequence: TGTGCCAGCTCACCAACACAGGCAGAAGCTTTCTTT. This gives the protein CASSPTQAEAFF.

This sequence joins TRBV14 and TRBJ2-1; 10 bases map to TRBD2. The CDR3 runs to 14 residues. V lost 2 bases to trimming and J lost 5 bases; unmatched junction nucleotides: 0. CDR1 is SGHDN and CDR2 is FVKESK in the germline V gene. Here the CDR3 DNA reads TGTGCCAGCAGCCAACTAGCGGGAGACAATGAGCAGTTCTTC. Its protein product is CASSQLAGDNEQFF.

This clonotype showed up many times. The V and J genes are TRBV7-8 and TRBJ2-1, with 9 bases lining up with TRBD2. The CDR3 totals 16 residues. V lost 5 bases, J lost 7 bases, and 12 bases stayed unmatched. The germline V gene encodes CDR1 SGHVS and CDR2 FQNEAQ. The CDR3 DNA reads TGTGCCAGCAGCCCTAGCAGGGGACTAGCTGGGAATGAGCAGTTCTTC. Encoded protein: CASSPSRGLAGNEQFF.

This clonotype was detected many times. This chain joins TRBV28 and TRBJ2-1; TRBD2 matches 10 bases. The CDR3 loop spans 14 amino acids. Germline CDR1 and CDR2: MDHEN and SYDVKM. The V segment lost 5 bases and the J segment 9 bases; nucleotides outside the gene matches: 7. This chain's CDR3 is CASSQRAGGSEQFF. The CDR3, as DNA: TGTGCCAGCAGTCAGAGAGCGGGAGGGAGTGAGCAGTTCTTC.

This clonotype was observed at least ten times. This rearrangement joins TRBV6-1 to TRBJ2-1, with 9 positions matching TRBD1. This CDR3 has 13 residues. The V segment lost 11 bases and the J segment 4 bases; nucleotides outside the gene matches: 6. Germline CDR1 is MNHNS and CDR2 is SASEGT. The CDR3 DNA follows: TGTGCCGCCGGGACAGGGTCATACAATGAGCAGTTCTTC. Amino acid sequence: CAAGTGSYNEQFF.

Only a few counts were recorded for this clonotype. The chain recombines TRBV6-6 with TRBJ1-4; D is unresolved. Germline V gene sequence: CDR1 MNHNY, CDR2 SVGAGI (reference sequence). The CDR3 is made up of 13 amino acids. Trimming stripped 7 bases from V and 5 bases from J, with 11 bases between. The CDR3 spells CASTVGWNEKLFF. The CDR3 DNA is TGTGCCAGCACTGTGGGGTGGAATGAAAAACTGTTTTTT.

The V and J genes are TRBV7-2 and TRBJ2-7, with TRBD2 identical over 7 bases. The CDR3 totals 13 residues. The germline CDR1 and CDR2 sequences are SGHTA and FQGNSA. V dropped 1 base and J dropped 8; count of bases not matched to a gene: 5. This CDR3 reads CASSLGLAAKQYF. In nucleotides, the CDR3 is TGTGCCAGCAGCTTAGGCCTAGCGGCGAAGCAGTACTTC.

This clonotype was picked up many times. This rearrangement joins TRBV6-1 to TRBJ2-3; 14 bases agree with TRBD2. The junction had 7 bases not matched to a gene; V was cut back by 6 bases and J by 2 bases. The CDR3 sequence is 17 residues long. Germline V gene lookup returns CDR1 MNHNS and CDR2 SASEGT. CDR3 DNA sequence: TGTGCCAGCAGGCGACCGGGACTAGCGGGGGACACAGATACGCAGTATTTT. Its translation is CASRRPGLAGDTDTQYF.

This clonotype showed up just a few times. This chain connects TRBV5-1 to TRBJ2-7, with TRBD1 matching 8 bases. The germline CDR1 and CDR2 sequences are SGHRS and YFSETQ. The CDR3 is made up of 11 amino acids. CDR3 protein: CASSARKGQVV. CDR3 sequence (DNA): TGCGCCAGCAGCGCGCGAAAGGGACAGGTCGTC.

Ten or more counts support this clonotype. This chain uses TRBV10-3 with TRBJ2-6; no definite D call. Trimming removed 2 bases at V and 0 bases at J, with 5 bases between. CDR3 length equals 15 residues. Per germline, CDR1 ENHRY and CDR2 SYGVKD. The CDR3 nucleotides are TGTGCCATCAGTGAGATGGGCTCTGGGGCCAACGTCCTGACTTTC. Protein: CAISEMGSGANVLTF.

The chain employs TRBV7-8 and TRBJ2-5, with 7 bases that match TRBD1. CDR3 length equals 14 residues. V shed 9 bases and J 9 bases; nucleotides not matched to a gene: 16. Germline-derived CDR1 and CDR2 are SGHVS and FQNEAQ. CDR3 sequence: CASRDLGTDKSQYF. The DNA for the CDR3 is TGTGCCAGTCGAGACCTCGGGACAGATAAGTCCCAGTACTTC.